The 11 T cell receptor beta chains presented below share a single source sample, sequenced in a study of shared T cell receptors in the human thymus. Produced via immunoSEQ multiplex PCR; TCRdb's table is partial and in-frame only. The sample yields 700,000 or so clones, 70% to 90% seen once. The same data also contributed to another study, on human thymus T cells.

The sample comprised thymocytes. Source of these receptors: a girl less than two years old with a congenital heart defect.

This clone was observed a handful of times. The chain couples TRBV6-1 to TRBJ2-7, with D maybe TRBD2 (6 bases). The CDR3 spans 12 residues. The V gene's germline CDR1 is MNHNS and CDR2 SASEGT. Deletions cut 4 bases from V and 7 bases from J, with 11 bases between. The CDR3 bases are TGTGCCAGCAGTGGGGATGGGGGGGAGCAGTACTTC. Translated: CASSGDGGEQYF.

The genes are TRBV6-1 and TRBJ2-7, with TRBD1 identical over 7 bases. The CDR3 is made up of 13 amino acids. The germline CDR1 and CDR2 sequences are MNHNS and SASEGT. The J segment lost 2 bases and the V segment lost 6 bases, leaving 4 bases of the junction unmatched. CDR3 protein: CASRPDRPYEQYF. The CDR3, as DNA: TGTGCCAGCAGACCGGACAGGCCCTACGAGCAGTACTTC.

The chain couples TRBV29-1 to TRBJ1-6; D ambiguous. CDR3 length: 15 residues. V was trimmed by 6 bases and J by 8 bases, leaving 20 bases between them. Germline CDR1 is SQVTM and CDR2 is ANQGSEA. DNA of the CDR3: TGCAGCGTACAAATCTCGGAGGGTCTCGATTCACCCCTCCACTTT. This translates into CSVQISEGLDSPLHF. The entire variable domain, with the rest obtained from reference TRBV29-1 and TRBJ1-6, is as follows: SAVISQKPSRDICQRGTSLTIQCQVDSQVTMMFWYRQQPGQSLTLIATANQGSEATYESGFVIDKFPISRPNLTFSTLTVSNMSPEDSSIYLCSVQISEGLDSPLHFGNGTRLTVT.

The rearrangement links TRBV10-3 to TRBJ2-7, with D tentatively TRBD1 (5 bases). This CDR3 spans 15 amino acids. V was cut by 7 bases and J by 3 bases, with 19 bases left in between. CDR1 is ENHRY, CDR2 SYGVKD, per germline. CDR3 DNA: TGTGCCATCAAAGCCTTTGGGCAGGGAAACTACGAGCAGTACTTC. This gives the protein CAIKAFGQGNYEQYF.

This clone showed up just once. The chain carries TRBV4-1 and TRBJ2-5; a weak D match, TRBD1 (5 bases). Germline CDR1 and CDR2: MGHRA and YSYEKL. Trimming cost V 0 bases and J 7 bases, with 24 bases left between them. The CDR3 runs 18 residues. The CDR3 protein is CASSQDQGLGPQTRTQYF. In DNA form, the CDR3 reads TGCGCCAGCAGCCAAGATCAGGGTCTAGGACCCCAAACTCGGACCCAGTACTTC.

This sequence joins TRBV5-1 and TRBJ1-2, with TRBD1 matching 12 bases. The CDR3 is 17 residues long. The germline gives CDR1 SGHRS, CDR2 YFSETQ. The V gene end was trimmed by 3 bases and the J gene end by 4 bases; junction bases not matched to a gene: 10. CDR3 sequence reads: CASSSGTGGTPAYGYTF. The CDR3 region has the DNA TGCGCCAGCAGCTCAGGGACAGGGGGCACCCCTGCCTATGGCTACACCTTC.

The J gene is TRBJ2-5, the V gene TRBV29-1; perhaps TRBD1 as D (5 bases). V lost 3 bases to trimming and J lost 0 bases, with 11 bases between them. Germline V gene sequence: CDR1 SQVTM, CDR2 ANQGSEA. This CDR3 spans 14 amino acids. Here the CDR3 DNA reads TGCAGCGTTGAGACCGACAGTTACCAAGAGACCCAGTACTTC. Encoded protein: CSVETDSYQETQYF.

The chain joins TRBV14 to TRBJ2-3, with D possibly TRBD1 on 6 matching bases. The CDR3 extends over 12 amino acids. Germline CDR1 and CDR2: SGHDN and FVKESK. V lost 0 bases, J lost 12 bases, and 10 bases lay in between. CDR3 nucleotides: TGTGCCAGCAGCCAAGACACAGGGATTCAGTATTTT. It codes for CASSQDTGIQYF.

The J gene is TRBJ1-1, the V gene TRBV7-9; TRBD1 might be the D (6 bases). The germline V and J ends were trimmed by 2 bases and 1 base, with 8 bases remaining between them. CDR3 length: 14 residues. In germline, CDR1 is SEHNR, CDR2 FQNEAQ (reference sequence). CDR3 nucleotides: TGTGCCAGCAGCTTAAACAGGGAGAACACTGAAGCTTTCTTT. Translating it yields CASSLNRENTEAFF.

This clone was seen only once. The chain's CDR3 is CASSFKTGISYEQYF. The CDR3, as DNA: TGTGCCAGCAGCTTCAAGACAGGTATCTCCTACGAGCAGTACTTC. The V call is TRBV11-2, the J call TRBJ2-7, with TRBD1 as a possible D gene (6 bases). Germline V CDR1 and CDR2: SGHAT, FQNNGV. This CDR3 has 15 amino acids. Trimming took off 3 bases at V and 0 bases at J, with 12 bases between the two ends.

The chain carries TRBV25-1 and TRBJ1-3; D is undetermined. CDR3 length: 15 residues. CDR1 is MGHDK, CDR2 SYGVNS, per germline. V shed 7 bases and J shed 5 bases, with 18 bases lying between them. The CDR3 loop is CASKEPGERRNTIYF. As DNA, the CDR3 is TGTGCCAGCAAAGAACCCGGGGAAAGACGAAACACCATATATTTT.